The 23 T cell receptor beta chains below come from one sample, sequenced in a study of T cell responses to AZD1222 COVID-19 vaccine. This table comes from immunoSEQ multiplex PCR, and its TCRdb copy is limited to in-frame clones, with some not included. The table lists 80,000 to 130,000 clones, just under 90% of them singletons. Sample: peripheral blood, taken on day 0 of AZD1222 vaccination. These receptor sequences come from an adult in good health.

This rearrangement joins TRBV7-8 to TRBJ1-2; TRBD1 matches 8 bases. V trimming: 5 bases; J trimming: 3 bases; junction bases outside the gene matches: 8. The CDR3 runs 15 residues. Germline CDR1 is SGHVS and CDR2 is FQNEAQ. Written as DNA, the CDR3 is TGTGCCAGCAGCCTTCGGACAGGGTCCGACTATGGCTACACCTTC. Translated, it gives CASSLRTGSDYGYTF.

Here the CDR3 reads CASSYVTSGGENEQFF. CDR3 bases: TGTGCCAGCAGTTACGTGACTAGCGGGGGGGAGAATGAGCAGTTCTTC. This chain connects TRBV6-5 to TRBJ2-1; TRBD2 matches at 14 bases. Germline V gives CDR1 MNHEY, CDR2 SVGAGI. This CDR3 contains 16 residues. Losses at the gene ends were 2 bases for V and 7 bases for J; bases not matched to a gene: 4.

The chain is built from TRBV9 and TRBJ2-7; the D gene is possibly TRBD2 (6 bases). Trimming left V 0 bases short and J 4 bases short, with 14 bases between. CDR1 SGDLS and CDR2 YYNGEE come from the germline V gene. CDR3 size: 15 residues. CDR3 coding DNA: TGTGCCAGCAGCGTAGGGGACTCAACATGGTACGAGCAGTACTTC. It specifies CASSVGDSTWYEQYF.

The chain combines TRBV28 with TRBJ1-5, with 8 nucleotides matching TRBD1. The CDR3 spans 11 residues. The V gene's germline CDR1 is MDHEN and CDR2 SYDVKM. The ends lost 3 bases at V and 15 bases at J; junction bases unmatched: 4. In nucleotides, the CDR3 is TGTGCCAGCAGTTTGCGGGACAGGAGGCATTTT. Protein: CASSLRDRRHF.

This sequence joins TRBV6-5 and TRBJ1-5; D not resolved. The V gene lost 6 bases and the J gene lost 5 bases, with 14 bases spanning the gap. The germline CDR1 and CDR2 sequences are MNHEY and SVGAGI. This CDR3 contains 14 residues. The CDR3 coding sequence is TGTGCCAGCAGGCCCTCCGGCGTCGATCAGCCCCAGCATTTT. Translation gives CASRPSGVDQPQHF.

This chain uses TRBV4-2 with TRBJ1-3; D gene uncertain. The CDR3 is 13 residues long. V was cut by 1 base and J by 7 bases, with 8 bases left in between. Germline V CDR1 and CDR2: LGHNA, YNFKEQ. The CDR3 loop reads CASSQAWANTIYF. CDR3 nucleotides: TGTGCCAGCAGCCAAGCCTGGGCTAACACCATATATTTT.

The sample holds one count of this clone. This CDR3 is CASSPDPGETQYF. The CDR3 DNA reads as TGTGCCAGCAGCCCAGACCCTGGGGAGACCCAGTACTTC. The chain recombines TRBV2 with TRBJ2-7, with no clear D. The DNA end is more similar to TRBJ2-5, so the J call may be wrong. CDR1 is SNHLY and CDR2 is FYNNEI in the germline V gene. This CDR3 has 13 amino acids.

J is TRBJ1-2 and V is TRBV19, with a weak D call TRBD1 (5 bases). V was trimmed by 4 bases and J by 6 bases, leaving 21 bases between them. Germline lookup yields CDR1 LNHDA and CDR2 SQIVND (reference sequence). The CDR3 covers 16 residues. The CDR3 nucleotides read TGTGCCAGTAGTACCCTGGAGTCAGGGTTGGGGGATGGCTACACCTTC. This encodes CASSTLESGLGDGYTF. Full variable domain (outside the CDR3, taken from reference TRBV19 and TRBJ1-2): DGGITQSPKYLFRKEGQNVTLSCEQNLNHDAMYWYRQDPGQGLRLIYYSQIVNDFQKGDIAEGYSVSREKKESFPLTVTSAQKNPTAFYLCASSTLESGLGDGYTFGSGTRLTVV.

The rearrangement links TRBV9 to TRBJ2-5, with 8 bases fitting TRBD2. V shed 0 bases, J shed 0 bases, and the junction held 4 bases outside the gene matches. This CDR3 spans 16 amino acids. Germline V gives CDR1 SGDLS, CDR2 YYNGEE. The CDR3 region has the DNA TGTGCCAGCAGCGTAGGTCGCGGGGGGAACCAAGAGACCCAGTACTTC. Its translation: CASSVGRGGNQETQYF.

The table lists this clone with a few counts. This chain uses TRBV7-9 with TRBJ1-4; the D is unclear. The V gene lost 4 bases and the J gene lost 0 bases, with 12 bases spanning the gap. The germline V gene encodes CDR1 SEHNR and CDR2 FQNEAQ (reference sequence). The CDR3 contains 16 residues. The chain's CDR3 is CASSSRRTSTNEKLFF. The CDR3 coding sequence is TGTGCCAGCAGCTCCCGGCGAACATCAACTAATGAAAAACTGTTTTTT.

The chain combines TRBV28 with TRBJ2-1, with 10 bases that match TRBD2. This CDR3 has 16 amino acids. Per the germline V gene, CDR1 is MDHEN and CDR2 is SYDVKM. With 6 bases clipped from V and 3 bases from J, the junction kept 8 bases outside the gene matches. The CDR3 bases are TGTGCCAGCAGGGGTAGCGGGGGGCGACTCTACAATGAGCAGTTCTTC. Translating gives CASRGSGGRLYNEQFF.

The chain combines TRBV7-9 with TRBJ1-5; 7 bases align to TRBD1. V lost 5 bases and J lost 3; bases outside the gene matches: 7. CDR3 length equals 15 residues. In germline, CDR1 is SEHNR, CDR2 FQNEAQ (reference sequence). DNA for the CDR3: TGTGCCAGCAGCCAGACGACAGGGCCCAATCAGCCCCAGCATTTT. It translates to CASSQTTGPNQPQHF.

V usage is TRBV6-2 or TRBV6-3 and J usage is TRBJ1-5, with a possible D match to TRBD1 (5 bases). Trimming took off 2 bases at V and 1 base at J, with 9 bases between the two ends. Per the germline V gene, CDR1 is MNHEY and CDR2 is SVGEGT. This CDR3 is 15 amino acids long. This chain's CDR3 is CASSYQGYSNQPQHF. The CDR3 DNA follows: TGTGCCAGCAGTTACCAGGGTTACAGCAATCAGCCCCAGCATTTT.

This clone was recorded once. The chain is built from TRBV7-2 and TRBJ1-2; D is uncertain. Between the trimmed V and J ends, which lost 2 bases and 0 bases, there was a span of 4 bases. In germline, CDR1 is SGHTA, CDR2 FQGNSA. CDR3 length: 13 amino acids. The CDR3 DNA sequence: TGTGCCAGCAGCTTAAACCCTAACTATGGCTACACCTTC. Translating it yields CASSLNPNYGYTF.

This rearrangement joins TRBV28 to TRBJ2-1; 8 bases are a match to TRBD1. Looked up from germline, CDR1 is MDHEN and CDR2 is SYDVKM. The CDR3 is 15 residues long. V was pared by 5 bases and J by 6 bases, with 9 bases of the junction left unmatched. For the CDR3, the DNA is TGTGCCAGCAGTGAGTTGACAGGGGAGTTCAATGAGCAGTTCTTC. It codes for CASSELTGEFNEQFF.

This CDR3 is CASSLSRVDSPLHF. In DNA, the CDR3 is TGCGCCAGCAGCTTATCCAGGGTCGATTCACCCCTCCACTTT. The chain links TRBV5-1 to TRBJ1-6, with a weak D call TRBD1 (5 bases). With 2 bases removed from V and 8 bases from J, the gap between germline ends came to 11 bases. The CDR3 covers 14 residues. Germline V lookup: CDR1 SGHRS, CDR2 YFSETQ.

DNA for the CDR3: TGCGCCAGCAGCTTGGTACAGGGGGCCGGGTCCGGGGAGCTGTTTTTT. It is translated as CASSLVQGAGSGELFF. This chain uses TRBV5-1 with TRBJ2-2, with 9 bases that match TRBD1. The V gene's germline CDR1 is SGHRS and CDR2 YFSETQ. V was pared by 0 bases and J by 6 bases, with 6 bases of the junction left unmatched. The CDR3 length is 16 residues.

The V and J genes are TRBV9 and TRBJ2-2; D is unclear. The length of the CDR3 is 14 residues. Germline V gene lookup returns CDR1 SGDLS and CDR2 YYNGEE. Trimming shortened V by 5 bases and J by 3 bases, and 11 bases separated the two germline ends. The CDR3 nucleotides are TGTGCCAGCAGACCAGACTCTTACACCGGGGAGCTGTTTTTT. This translates into CASRPDSYTGELFF.

The J gene is TRBJ1-2, the V gene TRBV6-1; 7 nucleotides align to TRBD1. CDR1 is MNHNS and CDR2 is SASEGT in the germline V gene. Trimming took 1 base from V and 7 from J; bases not matched to a gene: 12. The CDR3 extends over 16 amino acids. The CDR3 nucleotides read TGTGCCAGCAGTGAAGTAGGGAGGCCAGGGGGTTTTGGCTACACCTTC. As protein: CASSEVGRPGGFGYTF.

The rearrangement uses TRBV4-2 and TRBJ1-1, with D unresolved. Germline-derived CDR1 and CDR2 are LGHNA and YNFKEQ. The CDR3 is 14 amino acids. Trimming pared 0 bases from V and 6 bases from J, leaving 11 bases between. The CDR3 nucleotides read TGTGCCAGCAGCCAAGAACCTGCGGCCGCTGAAGCTTTCTTT. This codes for CASSQEPAAAEAFF.

This clone was seen a handful of times. The V gene is TRBV18, the J gene TRBJ1-2; possible D gene TRBD1, 5 bases. Germline loops: CDR1 KGHSH, CDR2 LQKENI. The V end was cut by 0 bases, the J end by 2 bases, with 19 bases between. The CDR3 loop spans 18 amino acids. DNA for the CDR3: TGTGCCAGCTCACCACCAATAAATACAGGCCGACCCAACTATGGCTACACCTTC. Its protein product is CASSPPINTGRPNYGYTF.

The chain couples TRBV4-1 to TRBJ1-5; possible D gene TRBD1, 6 bases. Germline assignment: CDR1 MGHRA and CDR2 YSYEKL. V dropped 3 bases and J dropped 4 bases, with 10 bases sitting between them. This CDR3 has 14 amino acids. This chain's CDR3 is CASSQSGANQPQHF. The CDR3 DNA sequence: TGCGCCAGCAGCCAGTCAGGGGCAAATCAGCCCCAGCATTTT.

The CDR3 region has the DNA TGCGCCAGCAGCCTCCGGGACTCCAATCGGAGAGATACGCAGTATTTT. Residues: CASSLRDSNRRDTQYF. The chain combines TRBV5-1 with TRBJ2-3, with a possible D match to TRBD2 (6 bases). Trimming shortened V by 4 bases and J by 5 bases, and 20 bases separated the two germline ends. The germline V gene encodes CDR1 SGHRS and CDR2 YFSETQ. This CDR3 has 16 amino acids.